The rows below give T cell receptor beta chains drawn from one sample of a study of regulatory T cells in long-lasting Graves disease. TCRdb redid the calling of the multiplex PCR reads with MiXCR, one entry per CDR3 protein. The repertoire holds 540,000 or so distinct CDR3 sequences, with roughly 14% as singletons. This same sample was also part of a study on T cells in Graves' hyperthyroidism and ophthalmopathy.

Sample: peripheral blood mononuclear cells (PBMCs), taken at new diagnosis, from a patient treated with antithyroid drugs. The receptor set was obtained from a man in his thirties or forties with Graves disease. The CDR3 runs from the conserved cysteine through the conserved F or W. Fields, in order: clone size, V gene, J gene, D gene, CDR3 protein, CDR3 DNA. D genes are given only for firm matches. Clone size is given for some rows only: seen once, a few or many times, or a class if the clone is expanded.

size: -
V: TRBV27
J: TRBJ2-7
D: -
CDR3: CASAPRSNYEQHF
DNA: TGTGCCAGCGCCCCCCGCTCAAACTACGAGCAGCACTTC

size: many
V: TRBV29-1
J: TRBJ2-3
D: TRBD2
CDR3: CSVLTIAGYTDTQYF
DNA: TGCAGCGTCCTTACGATAGCGGGTTACACAGATACGCAGTATTTT

size: many
V: TRBV29-1
J: TRBJ2-1
D: -
CDR3: CSTTSDSYNEQFF
DNA: TGCAGCACCACCTCGGACAGCTACAATGAGCAGTTCTTC

size: many
V: TRBV7-2
J: TRBJ2-1
D: -
CDR3: CASSFRRGSTNEQFF
DNA: TGTGCCAGCAGCTTCCGGAGGGGCTCTACCAATGAGCAGTTCTTC

size: many
V: TRBV12-5
J: TRBJ2-7
D: TRBD2
CDR3: CATRTSGYEQYF
DNA: TGTGCTACCCGGACTAGCGGGTACGAGCAGTACTTC

size: -
V: TRBV6-1
J: TRBJ2-3
D: -
CDR3: CASSAWAGTDTQYF
DNA: TGTGCCAGCAGTGCGTGGGCGGGCACAGATACGCAGTATTTT

size: many
V: TRBV5-1
J: TRBJ2-7
D: TRBD1
CDR3: CASSLGRGLHEQYF
DNA: TGCGCCAGCAGCTTGGGCAGGGGGCTCCACGAGCAGTACTTC

size: many
V: TRBV12-3/TRBV12-4
J: TRBJ1-2
D: -
CDR3: CASSLADSPNYGYTF
DNA: TGTGCCAGCAGTTTAGCTGATAGTCCTAACTATGGCTACACCTTC

size: many
V: TRBV5-5
J: TRBJ2-7
D: TRBD1
CDR3: CASTRGRDRAELYEQYF
DNA: TGTGCCAGCACCCGAGGGCGGGACAGGGCCGAGCTTTACGAGCAGTACTTC

size: -
V: TRBV30
J: TRBJ2-1
D: -
CDR3: CAWSDRGYNERFF
DNA: TGTGCCTGGAGTGATAGGGGGTACAATGAGCGGTTCTTC

size: many
V: TRBV2
J: TRBJ2-2
D: -
CDR3: CASSIGSRSGELFF
DNA: TGTGCCAGCAGTATTGGGAGTAGGTCCGGGGAGCTGTTTTTT

size: many
V: TRBV6-2/TRBV6-3
J: TRBJ1-1
D: -
CDR3: CASSFDPTDRMNTEAFF
DNA: TGTGCCAGCAGCTTTGATCCGACAGATAGAATGAACACTGAAGCTTTCTTT

size: many
V: TRBV6-6
J: TRBJ1-2
D: -
CDR3: CASSYSGTTNYGYTF
DNA: TGTGCCAGCAGTTACTCGGGCACCACTAACTATGGCTACACCTTC

size: -
V: TRBV18
J: TRBJ2-7
D: -
CDR3: CASSPKGGEGSYEQYF
DNA: TGTGCCAGCTCACCCAAGGGGGGCGAAGGCTCCTACGAGCAGTACTTC

size: many
V: TRBV11-2
J: TRBJ2-1
D: TRBD2
CDR3: CASSLRAGEVNEQFF
DNA: TGTGCCAGCAGCTTGCGAGCGGGAGAGGTTAATGAGCAGTTCTTC

size: -
V: TRBV6-1
J: TRBJ1-2
D: TRBD1
CDR3: CASFGTVPNYGYTF
DNA: TGTGCCAGCTTCGGGACAGTACCTAACTATGGCTACACCTTC

size: -
V: TRBV13
J: TRBJ1-6
D: -
CDR3: CASRRDRGGSSPLHF
DNA: TGTGCCAGCAGACGGGACCGAGGAGGTAGTTCACCCCTCCACTTT

size: many
V: TRBV30
J: TRBJ2-5
D: -
CDR3: CAWSAETQYF
DNA: TGTGCCTGGAGTGCCGAGACCCAGTACTTC

size: few
V: TRBV20-1
J: TRBJ2-7
D: TRBD2
CDR3: CSAQAGGPVEQYF
DNA: TGCAGTGCTCAAGCGGGAGGGCCGGTCGAGCAGTACTTC

size: -
V: TRBV10-2
J: TRBJ2-3
D: TRBD1
CDR3: CASNTGTGADTQYF
DNA: TGCGCCAGCAATACCGGGACAGGCGCAGATACGCAGTATTTT

size: many
V: TRBV2
J: TRBJ2-3
D: -
CDR3: CASTASPGTDTQYF
DNA: TGTGCCAGCACTGCTAGCCCTGGCACAGATACGCAGTATTTT

size: many
V: TRBV7-9
J: TRBJ2-1
D: TRBD2
CDR3: CASSPRTSGRDNEQFF
DNA: TGTGCCAGCAGCCCACGGACTAGCGGGAGGGACAATGAGCAGTTCTTC

size: many
V: TRBV29-1
J: TRBJ1-2
D: -
CDR3: CSLDRGYEGYTF
DNA: TGCAGCCTGGATAGGGGTTATGAGGGCTACACCTTC

size: many
V: TRBV5-1
J: TRBJ1-1
D: -
CDR3: CASSLGEGNTEAFF
DNA: TGCGCCAGCAGCTTGGGGGAGGGCAACACTGAAGCTTTCTTT

size: many
V: TRBV6-1
J: TRBJ2-1
D: -
CDR3: CASSERLVLSSYNEQFF
DNA: TGTGCCAGCAGTGAGAGACTGGTTCTTTCCTCCTACAATGAGCAGTTCTTC

size: many
V: TRBV30
J: TRBJ2-2
D: TRBD2
CDR3: CAWTSGTNTGELFF
DNA: TGTGCCTGGACTAGCGGGACAAACACCGGGGAGCTGTTTTTT

size: few
V: TRBV29-1
J: TRBJ2-7
D: TRBD2
CDR3: CSVGWTSGSREQYF
DNA: TGCAGCGTTGGGTGGACTAGCGGGAGCCGCGAGCAGTACTTC

size: many
V: TRBV6-2/TRBV6-3
J: TRBJ1-1
D: -
CDR3: CASSLGRETEAFF
DNA: TGTGCCAGCAGTTTAGGGCGAGAAACTGAAGCTTTCTTT

size: many
V: TRBV5-1
J: TRBJ2-7
D: -
CDR3: CASSLEGNRFYEQYF
DNA: TGCGCCAGCAGCTTGGAGGGGAATCGGTTCTACGAGCAGTACTTC

size: many
V: TRBV19
J: TRBJ1-5
D: -
CDR3: CATKGDINQPQHF
DNA: TGTGCCACTAAGGGTGATATCAATCAGCCCCAGCATTTT

size: many
V: TRBV6-5
J: TRBJ2-3
D: -
CDR3: CASSYSAASTDTQYF
DNA: TGTGCCAGCAGTTACTCCGCCGCTAGCACAGATACGCAGTATTTT

size: -
V: TRBV6-2/TRBV6-3
J: TRBJ1-2
D: -
CDR3: CASSQGLTLDRYTF
DNA: TGTGCCAGCAGTCAGGGACTGACGTTAGATCGCTACACCTTC

size: -
V: TRBV12-3/TRBV12-4
J: TRBJ1-2
D: TRBD1
CDR3: CASRTGIRYTF
DNA: TGTGCCAGCAGGACAGGGATTCGCTACACCTTC

size: few
V: TRBV7-2
J: TRBJ2-7
D: TRBD2
CDR3: CASSSGTSFYEQYF
DNA: TGTGCCAGCAGCTCCGGGACTAGTTTCTACGAGCAGTACTTC

size: -
V: TRBV10-1
J: TRBJ1-2
D: -
CDR3: CASSESNWEGGYTF
DNA: TGCGCCAGCAGTGAGTCGAACTGGGAAGGAGGCTACACCTTC

size: many
V: TRBV20-1
J: TRBJ1-3
D: -
CDR3: CSARRSGGNTIYF
DNA: TGCAGTGCTAGACGCTCAGGTGGAAACACCATATATTTT

size: many
V: TRBV12-5
J: TRBJ2-3
D: TRBD2
CDR3: CATTGLVSDTQYF
DNA: TGTGCTACAACGGGACTAGTCTCAGATACGCAGTATTTT

size: many
V: TRBV6-1
J: TRBJ2-5
D: -
CDR3: CASSPVGAGQETQYF
DNA: TGTGCCAGCAGTCCCGTAGGCGCGGGGCAAGAGACCCAGTACTTC

size: many
V: TRBV9
J: TRBJ1-6
D: -
CDR3: CASSHSSGVGLVYNSPLHF
DNA: TGTGCCAGCAGTCATTCATCCGGTGTGGGTTTGGTATATAATTCACCCCTCCACTTT

size: few
V: TRBV6-2/TRBV6-3
J: TRBJ2-5
D: -
CDR3: CASSWGRRKETQYF
DNA: TGTGCCAGCAGTTGGGGACGGCGGAAGGAGACCCAGTACTTC

size: many
V: TRBV10-3
J: TRBJ2-3
D: -
CDR3: CAISVSVPGHTDTQYF
DNA: TGTGCCATCAGTGTGTCCGTACCGGGGCACACAGATACGCAGTATTTT

size: few
V: TRBV4-1
J: TRBJ2-1
D: TRBD2
CDR3: CASSPKPGGTNEQFF
DNA: TGCGCCAGCAGCCCGAAACCGGGAGGGACCAATGAGCAGTTCTTC

size: many
V: TRBV3-1
J: TRBJ1-2
D: -
CDR3: CASSQRYAEDGYTF
DNA: TGTGCCAGCAGCCAGAGATACGCAGAGGATGGCTACACCTTC